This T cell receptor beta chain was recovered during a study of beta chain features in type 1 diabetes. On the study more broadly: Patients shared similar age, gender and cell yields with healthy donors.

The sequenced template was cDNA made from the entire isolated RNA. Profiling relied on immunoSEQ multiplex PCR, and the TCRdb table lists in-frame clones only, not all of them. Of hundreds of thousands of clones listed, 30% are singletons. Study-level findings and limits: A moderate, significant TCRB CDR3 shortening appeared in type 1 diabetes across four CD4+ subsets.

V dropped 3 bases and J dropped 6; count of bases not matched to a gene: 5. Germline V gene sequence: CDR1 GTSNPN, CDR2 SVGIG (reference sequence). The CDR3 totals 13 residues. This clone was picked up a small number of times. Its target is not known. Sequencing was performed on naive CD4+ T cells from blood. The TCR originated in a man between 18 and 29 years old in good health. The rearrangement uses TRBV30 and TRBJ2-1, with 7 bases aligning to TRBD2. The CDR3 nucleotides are TGTGCCTGGAGCGCTAGCGGAGCCAATGAGCAGTTCTTC. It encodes CAWSASGANEQFF.